This entry is about one TCR beta chain. Its target is not known. Profiled with immunoSEQ multiplex PCR; TCRdb holds only in-frame clones, not every one. The table records 50,000 to 75,000 clones, more than 80% of them present only once. Losses at the gene ends were 3 bases for V and 6 bases for J; bases not matched to a gene: 8. The length of the CDR3 is 15 residues. The V gene's germline CDR1 is SEHNR and CDR2 FQNEAQ (reference sequence). This entry belongs to a study of OX40 agonist ivuxolimab in advanced cancers. About the research overall: Mean age approximately 66 years, range roughly 20 to 85; 82.7% male. Study-wide points: Partial responders treated at 0.1-3.0 mg/kg exhibited clonal expansion among the lowest measured. Some of the nonresponding patients also showed low levels of normalized T-cell clonal expansion. Clonal expansion by week 6 occurred in CD4+ and CD8+ blood T cells (at 0.1 to 3.0 mg/kg).

This chain connects TRBV7-9 to TRBJ1-2, with TRBD1 identical over 9 bases. The sample was CD4+ or CD8+ T cells sorted from blood, taken in a trial of the OX40 agonist ivuxolimab. The TCR comes from an adult with an advanced solid tumor such as melanoma, head and neck, liver or kidney cancer. DNA for the CDR3: TGTGCCAGCAGCTTTTCCCCGACAGGGGGAAATGGCTACACCTTC. This sequence encodes CASSFSPTGGNGYTF.